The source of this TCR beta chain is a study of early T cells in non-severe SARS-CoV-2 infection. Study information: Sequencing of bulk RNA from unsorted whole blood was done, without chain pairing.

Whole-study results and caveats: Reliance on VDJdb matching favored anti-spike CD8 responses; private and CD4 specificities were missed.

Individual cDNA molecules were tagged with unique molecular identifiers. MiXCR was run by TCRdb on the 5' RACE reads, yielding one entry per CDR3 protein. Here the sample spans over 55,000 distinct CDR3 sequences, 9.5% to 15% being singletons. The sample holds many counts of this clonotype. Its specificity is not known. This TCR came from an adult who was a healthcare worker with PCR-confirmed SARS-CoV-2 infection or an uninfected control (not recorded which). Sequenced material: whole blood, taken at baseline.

CDR3 residues: CATSREPSGAYNEQFF. Written as DNA, the CDR3 is TGTGCCACCAGCAGAGAACCTAGCGGGGCCTACAATGAGCAGTTCTTC. The V and J genes are TRBV15 and TRBJ2-1; 9 positions agree with TRBD2. The junction had 2 bases not matched to a gene; V was cut back by 0 bases and J by 2 bases. From germline, CDR1 is LNHNV and CDR2 YYDKDF (reference sequence). The CDR3 totals 16 residues.